The 7 T cell receptor beta chains below all came from one sample that was sequenced in a study of T-cell reconstitution after alpha-beta-depleted transplantation in children (dated by TCRdb to about 2016). The library was generated by PCR. The instrument was an Illumina HiSeq 2500. To normalize quantification of the TCRbeta repertoire, the TCR libraries were built with molecular barcoding that relied on unique molecular identifiers. TCRdb reran the public reads through fastp at Q25 and MiXCR, keeping productive beta chains. Rows are combined by CDR3 protein, so each entry shows the most common genes and DNA. Across this sample there are about 500,000 distinct CDR3 sequences, with 32% seen only once. The ten largest clones represent more than 2% of the sample. The sample in question was PBMCs from the stem cell graft donor, obtained from the stem cell graft. The receptors shown here come from a human donor who donated a stem cell graft to a child with aplastic anemia.

Ten or more counts support this clonotype. V is TRBV12-3 or TRBV12-4 and J is TRBJ1-2; D ambiguous. V lost 5 bases and J lost 5, with 6 bases in between. This CDR3 is built from 11 residues. In nucleotides, the CDR3 is TGTGCCAGCAGTCTCCGATATGGCTACACCTTC. Encoded protein: CASSLRYGYTF.

This clonotype appeared many times. V gene TRBV20-1 combines with J gene TRBJ2-3, with TRBD2 identical over 10 bases. The CDR3 totals 12 residues. V trimming: 7 bases; J trimming: 5 bases; junction bases outside the gene matches: 3. Germline V CDR1 and CDR2: DFQATT, SNEGSKA (reference sequence). For the CDR3, the DNA is TGCAGTGTAGCGGGAGGAATAGATACGCAGTATTTT. Translated: CSVAGGIDTQYF.

The rearrangement joins TRBV29-1 to TRBJ2-1; D tentatively reads TRBD1 or TRBD2 (5 bases each). Deletions cut 8 bases from V and 5 bases from J, with 19 bases between. Germline-derived CDR1 and CDR2 are SQVTM and ANQGSEA. This CDR3 is 14 amino acids long. The CDR3 coding sequence is TGCAGCTCGTCCGGGACCCCTAAAGACAATGAGCAGTTCTTC. This sequence encodes CSSSGTPKDNEQFF.

This clonotype was seen a few times. This chain uses TRBV20-1 with TRBJ1-5; D not resolved. CDR3 length: 14 residues. Looked up from germline, CDR1 is DFQATT and CDR2 is SNEGSKA (reference sequence). V shed 1 base and J shed 3 bases, with 10 bases lying between them. The CDR3 is CSARGGSFNQPQHF. In DNA, the CDR3 is TGCAGTGCTAGAGGAGGGAGTTTCAATCAGCCCCAGCATTTT.

The J gene is TRBJ2-7, the V gene TRBV7-9; D call uncertain. V lost 3 bases to trimming and J lost 6 bases, with 12 bases between them. Germline values: CDR1 SEHNR, CDR2 FQNEAQ (reference sequence). The CDR3 is 13 amino acids. The CDR3 DNA is TGTGCCAGCAGCTTGGACGGAGTGGGCGAGCAGTACTTC. Its protein is CASSLDGVGEQYF.

The chain employs TRBV7-2 and TRBJ2-2, with D maybe TRBD1 (6 bases). V was cut by 4 bases and J by 5 bases, with 17 bases left in between. Germline loops: CDR1 SGHTA, CDR2 FQGNSA. The CDR3 length is 16 residues. CDR3 protein: CASSSRRGSRTGELFF. The CDR3 DNA sequence: TGTGCCAGCAGCTCCCGAAGGGGGAGCCGGACCGGGGAGCTGTTTTTT. The whole variable domain, remainder taken from reference TRBV7-2 and TRBJ2-2, is GAGVSQSPSNKVTEKGKDVELRCDPISGHTALYWYRQSLGQGLEFLIYFQGNSAPDKSGLPSDRFSAERTGGSVSTLTIQRTQQEDSAVYLCASSSRRGSRTGELFFGEGSRLTVL.

V gene TRBV4-3 combines with J gene TRBJ2-3, with D perhaps TRBD1 (6 bases). The CDR3 spans 14 residues. CDR1 and CDR2 from the germline V gene are LGHNA and YSLEER. V lost 7 bases and J 0 bases, leaving 11 bases between the germline ends. CDR3 amino acids: CASTPDSSTDTQYF. CDR3 DNA: TGCGCCAGCACCCCGGACAGTAGCACAGATACGCAGTATTTT.